This T cell receptor beta chain appears in the sequencing data of a study of T-cell reconstitution after alpha-beta-depleted transplantation in children. This clonotype has more than one count but fewer than ten. Preparation of the TCRbeta library used unique molecular identifiers. Each CDR3 protein gets one entry after TCRdb re-called the PCR reads with MiXCR. The data show a few hundred thousand distinct CDR3 sequences, roughly 20% seen once. The V segment lost 4 bases and the J segment 0 bases; nucleotides outside the gene matches: 9. Per the germline V gene, CDR1 is KGHSH and CDR2 is LQKENI. This CDR3 is 18 amino acids long.

The chain couples TRBV18 to TRBJ2-6; TRBD1 matches at 7 bases. This material consisted of PBMCs from the stem cell graft donor, taken from the stem cell graft. The source of this sequence is a human donor who donated a stem cell graft to a child with acute myeloid leukemia. The CDR3 protein is CASSQQGPATSGANVLTF. CDR3 bases: TGTGCCAGCTCACAACAGGGGCCAGCAACCTCTGGGGCCAACGTCCTGACTTTC.